The 13 T cell receptor beta chains below were found in one sample sequenced in a study of T cells expressing NK-cell markers. TCRdb reanalyzed the 5' RACE reads and collapses them to one entry per CDR3 protein, without DNA. Its clone listing holds 500,000 to 700,000 distinct CDR3 sequences. Sequencing input: blood T cells: a sorted CD56 or NKG2C T cell subset, CD4+ or CD8+ T cells, or bulk PBMC T cells (not recorded which). These TCRs come from a man younger than 35 in good health.

The rearrangement links TRBV20-1 to TRBJ2-2; TCRdb names TRBD2, which stays unverified in the absence of DNA. This CDR3 is built from 16 residues. The V gene's germline CDR1 is DFQATT and CDR2 SNEGSKA (reference sequence). Here the CDR3 reads CSAREKLAGADGELFF.

This chain connects TRBV11-1 to TRBJ2-5; TCRdb lists TRBD2, though no DNA is available to test this call. In germline, CDR1 is SGHAT, CDR2 FQDESV (reference sequence). The CDR3 loop spans 18 amino acids. The CDR3 is CASSQWPRLAGVTETQYF.

The chain is built from TRBV5-5 and TRBJ2-5; there is no DNA to check the TCRdb D call of TRBD2. The germline V gene has CDR1 SGHKS and CDR2 YYEKEE (reference sequence). CDR3 length equals 15 residues. The CDR3 region is CASSVGNLAPETQYF.

The chain has TRBV27 and TRBJ2-5; TCRdb returns TRBD2, unconfirmable since there is no DNA. Germline loops: CDR1 MNHEY, CDR2 SMNVEV (reference sequence). The CDR3 contains 15 residues. This CDR3 is CASSPFWREKETQYF.

J is TRBJ2-1 and V is TRBV12-3 or TRBV12-4; TCRdb names TRBD2, which stays unverified in the absence of DNA. There are 13 residues in the CDR3. The CDR3 loop reads CASSLVGGNEQFF.

The chain uses TRBV7-9 and TRBJ2-2; TCRdb lists TRBD2, though no DNA is available to test this call. This CDR3 has 16 residues. Germline assignment: CDR1 SEHNR and CDR2 FQNEAQ (reference sequence). The CDR3 here is CASSFTSGPRSGELFF.

The J gene is TRBJ2-1, the V gene TRBV20-1; TCRdb reports TRBD2, a call that lacks DNA to check it against. Germline-derived CDR1 and CDR2 are DFQATT and SNEGSKA (reference sequence). There are 14 residues in the CDR3. The CDR3 protein is CSADRLAVYNEQFF.

J is TRBJ2-7 and V is TRBV6-2 or TRBV6-3. Germline CDR1 MNHEY, CDR2 SVGEGT. The CDR3 sequence is 13 residues long. Here the CDR3 reads CASSYSLGYEQYF.

Here the CDR3 reads CASSLTVDPGGTIYF. The chain couples TRBV7-9 to TRBJ1-3; absent DNA, TCRdb's TRBD1 call cannot be checked. This CDR3 is built from 15 residues. Germline V gene lookup returns CDR1 SEHNR and CDR2 FQNEAQ (reference sequence).

The chain is built from TRBV4-3 and TRBJ2-1; TCRdb's D call of TRBD2 is untestable without DNA. Germline CDR1 is LGHNA and CDR2 is YSLEER. CDR3 length: 16 residues. The CDR3 protein is CASSHRTSGTYNEQFF.

The J gene is TRBJ2-1, the V gene TRBV20-1; TCRdb indicates TRBD1, and absent DNA this call remains unverified. There are 17 residues in the CDR3. Germline V gene sequence: CDR1 DFQATT, CDR2 SNEGSKA (reference sequence). The CDR3 spells CAGDRDRRLSSYNEQFF.

CDR3 in amino acids: CASSLDGQGGNTEAFF. V and J are TRBV5-1 and TRBJ1-1. Germline V gene sequence: CDR1 SGHRS, CDR2 YFSETQ. This CDR3 comprises 16 residues.

The chain joins TRBV10-1 to TRBJ1-1. This CDR3 has 17 residues. CDR1 WNHNN and CDR2 SYGVQD come from the germline V gene (reference sequence). The CDR3 reads CASRIGGLVRNYTEAFF.